The sequence of this TCR beta chain was determined in a study of shared clonotypes between healthy human individuals. Study at large: Per-donor plates numbered three CD4 naive, three CD4 memory, two CD8 naive and one CD8 memory. Study results and caveats: The study generally estimated greater richness for naive than memory subsets.

Naive CD8 cells lacked CD45RO and underwent positive selection for CCR7, leaving out terminally differentiated effector memory CD45RA+ cells. Concerning this clone: Its antigen remains unidentified.

Deep was the level used in running the assay. Sequencing was performed with immunoSEQ multiplex PCR; in TCRdb, only in-frame clones are kept and a portion is missing. Here the sample spans 500,000 to 700,000 clones, around 95% being singletons. Germline CDR1 reads SGDLS; CDR2 reads YYNGEE. V was clipped by 0 bases and J by 2 bases, with 8 bases between them. This CDR3 is 14 amino acids long. The rearrangement links TRBV9 to TRBJ1-2; TRBD1 is a possible D gene (5 bases). The sample comprised naive CD8+ T cells sorted from blood. The receptor was isolated from a woman in her twenties or thirties in good health. CDR3 residues: CASSVATENYGYTF. The CDR3 bases are TGTGCCAGCAGCGTAGCGACAGAGAACTATGGCTACACCTTC.